This T cell receptor (beta chain) was sequenced during a study of technical replicates of blood from several donors. The CDR3 runs 14 residues. Between the trimmed V and J ends, which lost 2 bases and 3 bases, there was a span of 13 bases. The germline V gene has CDR1 GTSNPN and CDR2 SVGIG (reference sequence). Sequencing was performed with immunoSEQ multiplex PCR; in TCRdb, only in-frame clones are kept and a portion is missing. The sample includes tens of thousands of clones, 95% to 98% of them seen just once. The chain carries TRBV30 and TRBJ1-1; TRBD1 is a possible D gene (6 bases). The specimen was T cells isolated from PBMCs. The receptor was isolated from a human donor in good health. CDR3 amino acids: CAWSRTYRDTEAFF. In nucleotides, the CDR3 is TGTGCCTGGAGTAGGACCTACAGGGACACTGAAGCTTTCTTT.